The 21 T cell receptor beta chains below come from one sample, sequenced in a study of cytomegalovirus exposure and HLA in healthy donors. Measured with immunoSEQ multiplex PCR; TCRdb has only the in-frame clones, and not every one. The sample consists of about 160,000 clones, about 86% of them appearing once. The sample consisted of PBMCs. The receptors come from a woman between 18 and 29 years old in good health and CMV-seronegative.

V usage is TRBV23-1 and J usage is TRBJ2-3, with 7 bases that match TRBD2. TRBV23-1 counts as an open reading frame of uncertain function. V lost 0 bases, J lost 5 bases, and 8 bases stayed unmatched. The length of the CDR3 is 16 residues. The CDR3 region has the DNA TGCGCCAGCAGTCAATCTAGATGTGGGGGGGGAGATACGCAGTATTTT. Its translation: CASSQSRCGGGDTQYF.

The V and J genes are TRBV19 and TRBJ2-3; D might be TRBD1 or TRBD2, each matching 5 bases. The CDR3 is 15 amino acids. The germline gives CDR1 LNHDA, CDR2 SQIVND (reference sequence). Trimming cost V 9 bases and J 2 bases, with 18 bases left between them. CDR3 DNA sequence: TGTGCCAGGACTATAGGGGCAGGGTACACAGATACGCAGTATTTT. This translates into CARTIGAGYTDTQYF.

The chain is built from TRBV4-2 and TRBJ1-1; possible D gene TRBD1, 5 bases. The CDR3 spans 15 residues. Germline V lookup: CDR1 LGHNA, CDR2 YNFKEQ. Trimming left V 1 base short and J 5 bases short, with 14 bases between. CDR3 protein: CASSQAKRGRTEAFF. The CDR3 bases are TGTGCCAGCAGCCAAGCTAAAAGGGGAAGAACTGAAGCTTTCTTT.

The chain combines TRBV6-1 with TRBJ1-2; possibly TRBD1 for D (6 bases). Germline loops: CDR1 MNHNS, CDR2 SASEGT. V was clipped by 7 bases and J by 4 bases, with 16 bases between them. This CDR3 has 14 residues. CDR3 in amino acids: CASMQPGDAYGYTF. CDR3 nucleotide sequence: TGTGCCAGCATGCAACCAGGGGACGCCTATGGCTACACCTTC.

V and J are TRBV10-3 and TRBJ2-1; D remains unclear. The germline V gene has CDR1 ENHRY and CDR2 SYGVKD. This CDR3 is built from 13 residues. V shed 3 bases and J shed 15 bases, with 18 bases lying between them. The CDR3 is CAISEESSFSGFF. The CDR3 DNA reads TGTGCCATCAGTGAAGAATCGAGTTTTTCGGGGTTCTTC.

V is TRBV4-1 and J is TRBJ1-5, with TRBD1 matching 11 bases. This CDR3 has 14 amino acids. The J segment lost 4 bases and the V segment lost 8 bases, leaving 4 bases of the junction unmatched. The germline V gene encodes CDR1 MGHRA and CDR2 YSYEKL. In nucleotides, the CDR3 is TGCGCCAGCGGACAGGGGGCCGTTAATCAGCCCCAGCATTTT. Translating gives CASGQGAVNQPQHF.

The chain links TRBV19 to TRBJ1-2, with 7 bases lining up with TRBD1. The V gene's germline CDR1 is LNHDA and CDR2 SQIVND (reference sequence). The J segment lost 0 bases and the V segment lost 7 bases, leaving 11 bases of the junction unmatched. The CDR3 length is 16 residues. The chain's CDR3 is CASTTQGHSTNYGYTF. DNA of the CDR3: TGTGCCAGTACCACACAGGGGCACTCTACTAACTATGGCTACACCTTC. The whole variable domain, remainder taken from reference TRBV19 and TRBJ1-2, is DGGITQSPKYLFRKEGQNVTLSCEQNLNHDAMYWYRQDPGQGLRLIYYSQIVNDFQKGDIAEGYSVSREKKESFPLTVTSAQKNPTAFYLCASTTQGHSTNYGYTFGSGTRLTVV.

V usage is TRBV27 and J usage is TRBJ2-1, with TRBD2 identical over 10 bases. V was clipped by 3 bases and J by 9 bases; unmatched bases: 8. Germline V lookup: CDR1 MNHEY, CDR2 SMNVEV (reference sequence). This CDR3 has 15 residues. The CDR3 DNA reads as TGTGCCAGCAGTTTTGAGCGGGGGGGCCGGGGTGAGCAGTTCTTC. It is translated as CASSFERGGRGEQFF.

V usage is TRBV29-1 and J usage is TRBJ2-7, with 9 bases identical to TRBD1. The CDR3 extends over 14 amino acids. Germline V CDR1 and CDR2: SQVTM, ANQGSEA. Trimming took 6 bases from V and 1 from J; bases not matched to a gene: 7. The CDR3: CSVSRDRESYEQYF. DNA for the CDR3: TGCAGCGTCTCCCGGGACAGGGAGTCCTACGAGCAGTACTTC.

The rearrangement joins TRBV5-1 to TRBJ2-5, with a possible D match to TRBD2 (5 bases). The germline V gene has CDR1 SGHRS and CDR2 YFSETQ. Between the trimmed V and J ends, which lost 1 base and 1 base, there was a span of 8 bases. The CDR3 consists of 14 residues. DNA of the CDR3: TGCGCCAGCAGCTTGAAGGGAGTCCAAGAGACCCAGTACTTC. It encodes CASSLKGVQETQYF.

The chain recombines TRBV7-9 with TRBJ1-1; possible D gene TRBD1, 5 bases. Germline V gene sequence: CDR1 SEHNR, CDR2 FQNEAQ (reference sequence). Trimming left V 5 bases short and J 5 bases short, with 15 bases between. This CDR3 contains 14 residues. The DNA of the CDR3 is TGTGCCAGCAGCCTAACGGGGGGAAAGACTGAAGCTTTCTTT. Protein: CASSLTGGKTEAFF.

This chain links TRBV5-1 with TRBJ2-6; D is possibly TRBD2 (5 bases). Germline CDR1 reads SGHRS; CDR2 reads YFSETQ. The CDR3 runs 19 residues. Trimming left V 6 bases short and J 0 bases short, with 22 bases between. The CDR3: CASTQPTITGVSGANVLTF. The CDR3 DNA is TGCGCCAGCACCCAGCCGACTATAACTGGAGTCTCTGGGGCCAACGTCCTGACTTTC.

The chain has TRBV7-9 and TRBJ2-3; 7 bases line up with TRBD1. The V gene end was trimmed by 2 bases and the J gene end by 0 bases; junction bases not matched to a gene: 11. The CDR3 sequence is 18 residues long. CDR1 and CDR2 from the germline V gene are SEHNR and FQNEAQ (reference sequence). The CDR3 DNA reads as TGTGCCAGCAGCTTACCCCGGTTTCAGGGACAGAGCACAGATACGCAGTATTTT. Translation: CASSLPRFQGQSTDTQYF.

This chain links TRBV5-1 with TRBJ2-7, with D tentatively TRBD2 (5 bases). V dropped 3 bases and J dropped 6 bases, with 19 bases sitting between them. CDR1 and CDR2 (germline): SGHRS, YFSETQ. This CDR3 contains 15 residues. The CDR3 DNA sequence: TGCGCCAGCAGCTCCCTCCCGGCTCAAGGAGGCGAGCAGTACTTC. This gives the protein CASSSLPAQGGEQYF. The full variable domain, rest sourced from reference TRBV5-1 and TRBJ2-7, is KAGVTQTPRYLIKTRGQQVTLSCSPISGHRSVSWYQQTPGQGLQFLFEYFSETQRNKGNFPGRFSGRQFSNSRSEMNVSTLELGDSALYLCASSSLPAQGGEQYFGPGTRLTVT.

The rearrangement uses TRBV30 and TRBJ1-1, with 9 bases lining up with TRBD1. Germline loops: CDR1 GTSNPN, CDR2 SVGIG (reference sequence). V was clipped by 2 bases and J by 10 bases; unmatched bases: 11. The CDR3 covers 14 residues. This CDR3 is CAWSFNRGRARAFF. The CDR3 DNA reads TGTGCCTGGAGTTTTAACAGGGGGCGGGCGAGAGCTTTCTTT. Combining the CDR3 with reference TRBV30 and TRBJ1-1 gives the whole variable domain SQTIHQWPATLVQPVGSPLSLECTVEGTSNPNLYWYRQAAGRGLQLLFYSVGIGQISSEVPQNLSASRPQDRQFILSSKKLLLSDSGFYLCAWSFNRGRARAFFGQGTRLTVV.

This chain connects TRBV2 to TRBJ1-2, with 10 nucleotides matching TRBD1. J was trimmed by 4 bases and V by 7 bases; bases with no gene match: 9. Germline V gene data show CDR1 as SNHLY and CDR2 as FYNNEI. This CDR3 spans 15 amino acids. The CDR3, as DNA: TGTGCCAGCATCAGGGGACAGGGGACTTTCTATGGCTACACCTTC. Translation gives CASIRGQGTFYGYTF.

V gene TRBV7-2 combines with J gene TRBJ2-7; 12 bases agree with TRBD2. The CDR3 loop spans 14 amino acids. J was trimmed by 4 bases and V by 4 bases; bases with no gene match: 2. CDR1 and CDR2 from the germline V gene are SGHTA and FQGNSA. The CDR3 DNA is TGTGCCAGCAGCTGGACTAGCGGGGTATACGAGCAGTACTTC. It encodes CASSWTSGVYEQYF. Complete variable domain (other parts from reference TRBV7-2 and TRBJ2-7): GAGVSQSPSNKVTEKGKDVELRCDPISGHTALYWYRQSLGQGLEFLIYFQGNSAPDKSGLPSDRFSAERTGGSVSTLTIQRTQQEDSAVYLCASSWTSGVYEQYFGPGTRLTVT.

The chain joins TRBV19 to TRBJ1-1; 9 nucleotides match TRBD1. This CDR3 spans 13 amino acids. CDR1 is LNHDA and CDR2 is SQIVND in the germline V gene (reference sequence). V shed 4 bases, J shed 4 bases, and the junction held 1 base outside the gene matches. The CDR3 coding sequence is TGTGCCAGTAGTAGACAGGGGGTCACTGAAGCTTTCTTT. Translation: CASSRQGVTEAFF.

The chain links TRBV4-3 to TRBJ2-5; 8 nucleotides align to TRBD1. The CDR3 is 15 amino acids. The ends lost 0 bases at V and 4 bases at J; junction bases unmatched: 4. CDR1 is LGHNA, CDR2 YSLEER, per germline. The CDR3 DNA sequence: TGCGCCAGCAGCCAAGATCTAGGACAGGGAGAGACCCAGTACTTC. Translated: CASSQDLGQGETQYF.

J is TRBJ1-1 and V is TRBV2, with 7 bases identical to TRBD1. V lost 9 bases and J lost 2; bases outside the gene matches: 6. This CDR3 is 13 amino acids long. Germline lookup yields CDR1 SNHLY and CDR2 FYNNEI. The CDR3 protein is CASTGVYNTEAFF. CDR3 in DNA: TGTGCCAGTACAGGGGTCTATAACACTGAAGCTTTCTTT.

This chain links TRBV6-5 with TRBJ1-1, with a tentative D call TRBD1 (6 bases). The CDR3 extends over 12 amino acids. Trimming pared 1 base from V and 9 bases from J, leaving 9 bases between. Looked up from germline, CDR1 is MNHEY and CDR2 is SVGAGI. The CDR3 coding sequence is TGTGCCAGCAGTTACTTACAGGGACAAGCTTTCTTT. Translation gives CASSYLQGQAFF.